The rows below give T cell receptor beta chains drawn from one sample of a study of brain T cells in children with intractable seizures. The method was immunoSEQ multiplex PCR; TCRdb's version includes in-frame clones alone and lacks a portion of them. The sample lists 60,000 to 85,000 clones; about 92% were seen once. Sequenced material: peripheral blood, taken at surgery. Source of these receptors: a boy under two years old with tuberous sclerosis and intractable seizures. Both conserved end residues are part of each CDR3. The D gene is left open where the match is weak. Where a row states a size, it is once, few, many or the class of an expanded clone; other rows omit it.

TRBV7-9	TRBD1	-	TRBJ2-7	CASSNTGDEQYF	TGTGCCAGCAGCAACACAGGGGACGAGCAGTACTTC
TRBV11-2	TRBD1	-	TRBJ2-7	CASGTGGSRYEQYF	TGTGCCAGCGGGACAGGGGGCAGTAGGTACGAGCAGTACTTC
TRBV7-9	TRBD1	-	TRBJ1-5	CASSLETGTGGSFQPQHF	TGTGCCAGCAGCTTAGAAACCGGGACAGGGGGCAGTTTTCAGCCCCAGCATTTT
TRBV27	-	-	TRBJ2-6	CASSLLSGANVLTF	TGTGCCAGCAGCCTTCTCTCTGGGGCCAACGTCCTGACTTTC
TRBV7-8	-	-	TRBJ2-5	CASSRGQETQYF	TGTGCCAGCAGCCGAGGCCAAGAGACCCAGTACTTC
TRBV18	-	-	TRBJ2-2	CASSPTRNTGELFF	TGTGCCAGCTCACCGACCCGGAACACCGGGGAGCTGTTTTTT
TRBV19	TRBD1	-	TRBJ1-1	CASSIESTGLGVNTEAFF	TGTGCCAGTAGTATCGAGTCGACAGGGTTGGGGGTGAACACTGAAGCTTTCTTT
TRBV19	-	-	TRBJ1-2	CASTQGALGYTF	TGTGCCAGTACGCAGGGAGCGCTTGGCTACACCTTC
TRBV15	-	-	TRBJ2-5	CATSRDVHLGGTQYF	TGTGCCACCAGCAGAGATGTTCACCTCGGGGGGACCCAGTACTTC
TRBV6-5	-	-	TRBJ1-6	CASSYSLEGRGTLHF	TGTGCCAGCAGTTACTCCTTGGAAGGGCGCGGCACCCTCCACTTT
TRBV7-8	-	once	TRBJ2-2	CASSHRLMNTGELFF	TGTGCCAGCAGCCATCGACTAATGAACACCGGGGAGCTGTTTTTT
TRBV11-2	-	-	TRBJ2-5	CASSPQSGGETQYF	TGTGCCAGCAGCCCCCAATCCGGGGGAGAGACCCAGTACTTC
TRBV7-8	TRBD2	-	TRBJ2-3	CASSFLGLAGDTQYF	TGTGCCAGCAGCTTCTTGGGGCTAGCGGGAGATACGCAGTATTTT
TRBV19	TRBD1	-	TRBJ1-2	CASSIARDRGYGYTF	TGTGCCAGTAGTATAGCCAGGGACAGGGGCTATGGCTACACCTTC
TRBV2	-	once	TRBJ1-1	CASDRDPNEAFF	TGTGCCTCAGACCGGGACCCTAATGAAGCTTTCTTT
TRBV27	-	-	TRBJ1-1	CASRSILPNTEAFF	TGTGCCAGTCGCTCTATACTCCCCAACACTGAAGCTTTCTTT
TRBV12-3/TRBV12-4	-	-	TRBJ2-2	CASSLLSGELFF	TGTGCCAGCAGTTTATTATCCGGGGAGCTGTTTTTT
TRBV5-5	TRBD1	few	TRBJ1-5	CASSSGTGGLPQHF	TGTGCCAGCAGCTCCGGGACAGGGGGCTTGCCCCAGCATTTT
TRBV7-2	-	-	TRBJ2-3	CASSQGWISPDTQYF	TGTGCCAGCAGCCAAGGGTGGATCAGCCCAGATACGCAGTATTTT
TRBV6-6	-	-	TRBJ1-5	CASSRRQVSNQPQHF	TGTGCCAGCAGCAGGCGACAGGTTAGCAATCAGCCCCAGCATTTT
TRBV6-5	TRBD1	-	TRBJ1-2	CASSYGTGGGYTF	TGTGCCAGCAGTTACGGGACAGGGGGCGGCTACACCTTC
TRBV5-4	TRBD2	-	TRBJ2-5	CASSPSSGGLQETQYF	TGTGCCAGCAGCCCATCGAGCGGGGGCCTCCAAGAGACCCAGTACTTC
TRBV5-1	-	-	TRBJ2-1	CASSLGINEQFF	TGCGCCAGCAGCTTGGGGATCAATGAGCAGTTCTTC
TRBV7-6	TRBD2	-	TRBJ2-7	CASSLGLASYEQYF	TGTGCCAGCAGCTTGGGACTAGCGAGCTACGAGCAGTACTTC
TRBV5-5	-	-	TRBJ2-1	CASSRDTGSGYNEQFF	TGTGCCAGCAGCAGAGATACAGGGTCCGGCTACAATGAGCAGTTCTTC
TRBV7-3	-	-	TRBJ1-1	CASSLERMNTEAFF	TGTGCCAGCAGCTTAGAACGAATGAACACTGAAGCTTTCTTT
TRBV6-5	TRBD2	-	TRBJ2-7	CASSYTSGSGSYEQYF	TGTGCCAGCAGTTACACTAGCGGGAGTGGGTCCTACGAGCAGTACTTC
TRBV28	-	-	TRBJ2-1	CASNVVLGYYNEQFF	TGTGCCAGCAACGTAGTACTCGGATACTACAATGAGCAGTTCTTC
TRBV4-1	TRBD2	-	TRBJ2-7	CASSHPGTSYEQYF	TGCGCCAGCAGCCACCCCGGGACTAGCTACGAGCAGTACTTC
TRBV2	TRBD1	-	TRBJ1-5	CATKDRSNQPQHF	TGTGCCACCAAGGACAGGAGCAATCAGCCCCAGCATTTT
TRBV7-9	-	-	TRBJ1-1	CASVGGYTEAFF	TGTGCCAGCGTTGGGGGCTACACTGAAGCTTTCTTT
TRBV19	TRBD2	-	TRBJ2-3	CASSRLAGADTQYF	TGTGCCAGTAGCAGACTAGCGGGAGCTGATACGCAGTATTTT
TRBV2	-	-	TRBJ1-6	CASSRGRVNSPLHF	TGTGCCAGCAGTCGGGGGAGGGTTAATTCACCCCTCCACTTT
TRBV10-3	-	once	TRBJ1-2	CAITQGPSTYGYTF	TGTGCCATCACTCAAGGACCGTCCACATATGGCTACACCTTC
TRBV5-1	-	-	TRBJ1-1	CASSLSEGPMNTEAFF	TGCGCCAGCAGCTTGTCGGAGGGACCGATGAACACTGAAGCTTTCTTT
TRBV9	-	-	TRBJ2-3	CASSVSGPLGGTDTQYF	TGTGCCAGCAGCGTTAGTGGGCCCCTGGGGGGCACAGATACGCAGTATTTT